Shown below are 3 T cell receptor beta chains from a single sample sequenced in a study of CD8 T cells in ankylosing spondylitis. TCRdb re-derived calls from the 5' RACE reads in MiXCR, one entry per CDR3 protein. The data contain about 140,000 distinct CDR3 sequences, around a third of them singletons. The sequenced sample was synovial fluid, either unsorted or a sorted T cell fraction (not recorded which). Source of these receptors: a male donor with ankylosing spondylitis.

This clonotype was found many times. This chain joins TRBV7-9 and TRBJ1-2, with unresolved D. CDR3 length: 13 amino acids. V shed 3 bases and J shed 7 bases, with 12 bases lying between them. CDR1 and CDR2 (germline): SEHNR, FQNEAQ (reference sequence). The CDR3 sequence: CASSLREVRGYTF. CDR3 coding DNA: TGTGCCAGCAGCTTGAGGGAAGTTCGTGGCTACACCTTC.

The V gene is TRBV2, the J gene TRBJ2-7; D is possibly TRBD1 (5 bases). The CDR3 spans 14 residues. V shed 7 bases and J shed 5 bases, with 18 bases lying between them. Germline V gene sequence: CDR1 SNHLY, CDR2 FYNNEI. CDR3 sequence: CASKGEAGKDEQYF. CDR3 DNA: TGTGCCAGCAAAGGTGAGGCAGGGAAAGACGAGCAGTACTTC.

At least ten counts were recorded for this clonotype. The genes are TRBV2 and TRBJ2-5, with 12 bases identical to TRBD2. The V gene's germline CDR1 is SNHLY and CDR2 FYNNEI. J lost 5 bases, V lost 5 bases, and 9 bases had no gene match. The CDR3 covers 16 residues. The CDR3 loop reads CASSRTTSGSGETQYF. CDR3 nucleotide sequence: TGTGCCAGCAGTCGGACGACTAGCGGGAGTGGGGAGACCCAGTACTTC.